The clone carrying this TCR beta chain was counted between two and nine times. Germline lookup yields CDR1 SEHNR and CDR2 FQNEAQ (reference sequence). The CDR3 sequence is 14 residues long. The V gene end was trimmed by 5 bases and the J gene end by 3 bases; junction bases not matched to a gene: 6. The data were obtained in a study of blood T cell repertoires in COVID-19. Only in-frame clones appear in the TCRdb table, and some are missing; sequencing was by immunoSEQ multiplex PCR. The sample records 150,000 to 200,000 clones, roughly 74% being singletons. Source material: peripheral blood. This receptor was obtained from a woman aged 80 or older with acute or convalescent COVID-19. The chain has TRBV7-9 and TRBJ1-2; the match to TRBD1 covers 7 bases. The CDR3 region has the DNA TGTGCCAGCAGCCCTTTTCAGGGGGACTATGGCTACACCTTC. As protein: CASSPFQGDYGYTF.